This passage covers 27 T cell receptor beta chains from one sample sequenced in a study of shared clonotypes between healthy human individuals. TCRdb keeps only in-frame clones here, not all; method: immunoSEQ multiplex PCR. The sample has fewer than 2.5 million clones, 90% to 95% seen once; the top ten hold roughly 0.39%. Sequencing used naive CD4+ T cells from PBMCs. Subset reported: CD45RA+ positively selected. All receptors derive from a young man in good health. Some clones in this sample may be carry-over from other donors' samples.

V gene TRBV30 combines with J gene TRBJ1-1; maybe TRBD1 (5 bases). The germline V and J ends were trimmed by 3 bases and 4 bases, with 15 bases remaining between them. Germline loops: CDR1 GTSNPN, CDR2 SVGIG (reference sequence). This CDR3 has 14 amino acids. The CDR3 is CAWRIAGAGTEAFF. DNA of the CDR3: TGTGCCTGGAGGATAGCCGGGGCAGGCACTGAAGCTTTCTTT.

V and J are TRBV6-6 and TRBJ1-4; D is ambiguous. Germline lookup yields CDR1 MNHNY and CDR2 SVGAGI (reference sequence). Trimming took off 0 bases at V and 0 bases at J, with 8 bases between the two ends. The CDR3 runs to 16 residues. CDR3 sequence: CASSYSSTATNEKLFF. The DNA for the CDR3 is TGTGCCAGCAGTTACTCGAGTACAGCAACTAATGAAAAACTGTTTTTT.

The rearrangement joins TRBV11-3 to TRBJ1-1; weak D call: TRBD1 (5 bases). Germline V gene data show CDR1 as SGHNT and CDR2 as YENEEA. V was shortened by 5 bases and J by 5 bases, with 12 bases between the two germline ends. The CDR3 is 13 amino acids. CDR3 bases: TGTGCCAGCAGCCCCGGGGGTAAGACTGAAGCTTTCTTT. The encoded protein is CASSPGGKTEAFF.

V gene TRBV7-3 combines with J gene TRBJ1-4; TRBD1 matches at 9 bases. V shed 3 bases and J 7 bases; nucleotides not matched to a gene: 9. The CDR3 runs 16 residues. Germline lookup yields CDR1 SGHTA and CDR2 FQGTGA. The CDR3 coding sequence is TGTGCCAGCAGCTTTCCCCCGGGACAGGGCCCTGAAAAACTGTTTTTT. This encodes CASSFPPGQGPEKLFF.

The genes are TRBV7-3 and TRBJ2-2; the match to TRBD2 covers 11 bases. J gave up 3 bases and V 4 bases, and 10 bases lay outside the gene matches. This CDR3 is 18 amino acids long. Germline-derived CDR1 and CDR2 are SGHTA and FQGTGA. CDR3 in DNA: TGTGCCAGCAGCTCGACTAGCGGGAAGCCTAGTTACACCGGGGAGCTGTTTTTT. Its translation: CASSSTSGKPSYTGELFF.

This clone showed up just once. The same CDR3 is also encoded by other DNA sequences in this sample. This chain uses TRBV10-3 with TRBJ2-3, with D maybe TRBD1 (5 bases). Germline V gene lookup returns CDR1 ENHRY and CDR2 SYGVKD. The CDR3 extends over 12 amino acids. V shed 2 bases and J shed 5 bases, with 5 bases lying between them. CDR3 protein: CAISERGDTQYF. The CDR3 DNA sequence: TGTGCCATCAGTGAGAGGGGAGATACGCAGTATTTT.

The chain couples TRBV7-2 to TRBJ2-3; TRBD2 matches at 7 bases. Germline CDR1 reads SGHTA; CDR2 reads FQGNSA. V shed 0 bases, J shed 2 bases, and the junction held 5 bases outside the gene matches. The CDR3 runs 16 residues. The CDR3 nucleotides are TGTGCCAGCAGCTTAGCGGTGGGAGGGGTCACAGATACGCAGTATTTT. As protein: CASSLAVGGVTDTQYF.

As regards this clone: At one end, the junction sequence differs from germline, possibly due to a read error. This sample includes further DNA sequences coding for the same CDR3. V gene TRBV9 combines with J gene TRBJ2-3, with 9 bases aligning to TRBD2. The germline gives CDR1 SGDLS, CDR2 YYNGEE. This CDR3 spans 12 amino acids. CDR3 sequence (DNA): TGTGCCAGTAGCGGGAGAGTGGGTACGCAGTATTTT. Translated: CASSGRVGTQYF.

The genes are TRBV5-5 and TRBJ1-2, with TRBD1 matching over 8 bases. V was pared by 2 bases and J by 7 bases, with 7 bases of the junction left unmatched. The germline V gene encodes CDR1 SGHKS and CDR2 YYEKEE (reference sequence). There are 14 residues in the CDR3. Here the CDR3 reads CASSFSGTGGGYTF. The CDR3 bases are TGTGCCAGCAGCTTTTCCGGGACAGGCGGTGGCTACACCTTC.

The chain is built from TRBV4-3 and TRBJ2-1, with 8 nucleotides matching TRBD2. V dropped 0 bases and J dropped 4; count of bases not matched to a gene: 2. The CDR3 sequence is 15 residues long. Per germline, CDR1 LGHNA and CDR2 YSLEER. CDR3 bases: TGCGCCAGCAGCCAAGATGTAGCGGGGTACAATGAGCAGTTCTTC. Translating it yields CASSQDVAGYNEQFF.

The chain is built from TRBV7-6 and TRBJ2-3, with 7 bases fitting TRBD2. With 5 bases clipped from V and 2 bases from J, the junction kept 7 bases outside the gene matches. The CDR3 extends over 15 amino acids. CDR1 and CDR2 (germline): SGHVS, FNYEAQ. CDR3 loop: CASSGREPNTDTQYF. The CDR3 DNA reads as TGTGCCAGCAGCGGGCGGGAGCCAAACACAGATACGCAGTATTTT.

The V and J genes are TRBV5-4 and TRBJ2-2; 9 bases are a match to TRBD2. From germline, CDR1 is SGHNT and CDR2 YYREEE (reference sequence). V shed 3 bases and J 0 bases; nucleotides not matched to a gene: 6. CDR3 size: 17 residues. DNA for the CDR3: TGTGCCAGCAGCTCCCCCAGCGGGAGGCCGAACACCGGGGAGCTGTTTTTT. This codes for CASSSPSGRPNTGELFF.

CDR3 sequence: CASSSYGRGRGFNEQFF. The CDR3 bases are TGTGCCAGCAGCTCCTACGGGCGCGGGAGGGGGTTCAATGAGCAGTTCTTC. The chain carries TRBV11-2 and TRBJ2-1; 9 bases are a match to TRBD2. This CDR3 contains 17 residues. Trimming at V came to 4 bases and at J to 6 bases, leaving 13 bases not matched to a gene. From germline, CDR1 is SGHAT and CDR2 FQNNGV.

Regarding this clone: The same CDR3 is also encoded by other DNA sequences in this sample. The chain recombines TRBV5-1 with TRBJ1-2; 7 bases align to TRBD1. The CDR3 loop spans 13 amino acids. Trimming cost V 0 bases and J 8 bases; bases outside gene matches: 4. CDR1 SGHRS and CDR2 YFSETQ come from the germline V gene. The CDR3 here is CASSLGQGEGYTF. The CDR3 bases are TGCGCCAGCAGCTTGGGGCAGGGGGAAGGCTACACCTTC.

Regarding this clone: This specimen includes other DNA sequences encoding the same CDR3. The V gene is TRBV18, the J gene TRBJ1-1; D is uncertain. Germline lookup yields CDR1 KGHSH and CDR2 LQKENI. CDR3 length: 14 amino acids. The ends were cut back, 0 bases at V and 0 bases at J, with 5 bases in the middle. In DNA, the CDR3 is TGTGCCAGCTCACCACCCGCGATGAACACTGAAGCTTTCTTT. Its protein product is CASSPPAMNTEAFF.

The V and J genes are TRBV29-1 and TRBJ2-5, with TRBD2 identical over 12 bases. J was trimmed by 3 bases and V by 3 bases; bases with no gene match: 11. The CDR3 runs to 17 residues. Per germline, CDR1 SQVTM and CDR2 ANQGSEA. This CDR3 reads CSVDRASGRAGEETQYF. Written as DNA, the CDR3 is TGCAGCGTTGATAGGGCTAGCGGGAGGGCGGGCGAAGAGACCCAGTACTTC.

The CDR3 here is CASSPPMGSRHGYTF. In DNA form, the CDR3 reads TGTGCCAGCAGTCCACCCATGGGGAGTCGGCATGGCTACACCTTC. The rearrangement joins TRBV28 to TRBJ1-2; D not certain. Trimming pared 5 bases from V and 6 bases from J, leaving 19 bases between. The CDR3 length is 15 residues. The germline V gene has CDR1 MDHEN and CDR2 SYDVKM.

The chain is built from TRBV30 and TRBJ1-3; D is unresolved. Germline-derived CDR1 and CDR2 are GTSNPN and SVGIG (reference sequence). Trimming left V 2 bases short and J 4 bases short, with 9 bases between. CDR3 length: 13 residues. The CDR3 is CAWSYGPGNTIYF. The DNA of the CDR3 is TGTGCCTGGAGTTACGGACCGGGAAACACCATATATTTT. Complete variable domain (other parts from reference TRBV30 and TRBJ1-3): SQTIHQWPATLVQPVGSPLSLECTVEGTSNPNLYWYRQAAGRGLQLLFYSVGIGQISSEVPQNLSASRPQDRQFILSSKKLLLSDSGFYLCAWSYGPGNTIYFGEGSWLTVV.

The rearrangement uses TRBV29-1 and TRBJ2-1; no clear D gene. Germline CDR1 reads SQVTM; CDR2 reads ANQGSEA. V was shortened by 1 base and J by 15 bases, with 4 bases between the two germline ends. The CDR3 sequence is 8 residues long. The CDR3 sequence: CSVEGVFF. The CDR3 region has the DNA TGCAGCGTTGAAGGGGTGTTCTTC.

About this clone itself: Other DNA sequences from this sample encode an identical CDR3 as well. This chain connects TRBV5-1 to TRBJ2-2; unclear D gene. Trimming took off 0 bases at V and 2 bases at J, with 11 bases between the two ends. CDR1 is SGHRS and CDR2 is YFSETQ in the germline V gene. This CDR3 has 16 amino acids. CDR3 sequence: CASSLVVGANTGELFF. The CDR3 DNA reads TGCGCCAGCAGCTTGGTCGTAGGTGCCAACACCGGGGAGCTGTTTTTT.

This chain uses TRBV2 with TRBJ2-3, with TRBD1 as a possible D gene (6 bases). Germline CDR1 reads SNHLY; CDR2 reads FYNNEI. Trimming left V 3 bases short and J 4 bases short, with 11 bases between. The CDR3 contains 14 residues. CDR3 loop: CASSEPRGADTQYF. The CDR3 nucleotides are TGTGCCAGCAGTGAGCCCAGGGGCGCAGATACGCAGTATTTT.

The J gene is TRBJ2-7, the V gene TRBV5-5; the D gene is possibly TRBD2 (5 bases). There are 14 residues in the CDR3. Germline V gives CDR1 SGHKS, CDR2 YYEKEE (reference sequence). V was trimmed by 0 bases and J by 5 bases, leaving 12 bases between them. CDR3 in DNA: TGTGCCAGCAGCTTGGGAGGGTTGGACCACGAGCAGTACTTC. Residues: CASSLGGLDHEQYF. The whole variable domain, filled in from reference TRBV5-5 and TRBJ2-7, reads DAGVTQSPTHLIKTRGQQVTLRCSPISGHKSVSWYQQVLGQGPQFIFQYYEKEERGRGNFPDRFSARQFPNYSSELNVNALLLGDSALYLCASSLGGLDHEQYFGPGTRLTVT.

The rearrangement links TRBV7-8 to TRBJ1-2; D is unclear. Trimming took 3 bases from V and 8 from J, leaving 10 bases between them. CDR1 and CDR2 from the germline V gene are SGHVS and FQNEAQ. The CDR3 loop spans 12 amino acids. CDR3 in DNA: TGTGCCAGCAGCTTCGGGCAGTCCGGCTACACCTTC. It encodes CASSFGQSGYTF. Using reference TRBV7-8 and TRBJ1-2 for the parts outside the CDR3, the full variable domain is GAGVSQSPRYKVAKRGQDVALRCDPISGHVSLFWYQQALGQGPEFLTYFQNEAQLDKSGLPSDRFFAERPEGSVSTLKIQRTQQEDSAVYLCASSFGQSGYTFGSGTRLTVV.

Of note for this clone: Different DNA sequences within this sample yield the same CDR3. This chain connects TRBV7-2 to TRBJ2-2; D not certain. Germline V gene lookup returns CDR1 SGHTA and CDR2 FQGNSA. Trimming removed 4 bases from V and 2 bases from J, with 5 bases in between. The CDR3 runs to 13 residues. The chain's CDR3 is CASSSKNTGELFF. The CDR3, as DNA: TGTGCCAGCAGCTCTAAAAACACCGGGGAGCTGTTTTTT.

V is TRBV10-3 and J is TRBJ2-1; D unclear. CDR1 and CDR2 (germline): ENHRY, SYGVKD. The germline V and J ends were trimmed by 3 bases and 2 bases, with 11 bases remaining between them. This CDR3 spans 15 amino acids. The CDR3 DNA is TGTGCCATCAGTGAAGGGCAAAGTACCTACAATGAGCAGTTCTTC. Translation gives CAISEGQSTYNEQFF.

The V call is TRBV19, the J call TRBJ2-5; 12 positions agree with TRBD2. The CDR3 runs 15 residues. CDR1 and CDR2 (germline): LNHDA, SQIVND (reference sequence). V shed 7 bases and J 4 bases; nucleotides not matched to a gene: 7. For the CDR3, the DNA is TGTGCCAGTAATGGTCTAGCGGGAGGGAGAGAGACCCAGTACTTC. This translates into CASNGLAGGRETQYF.

V and J are TRBV5-1 and TRBJ2-7; 8 bases line up with TRBD2. The CDR3 runs to 14 residues. V gave up 4 bases and J gave up 6 bases; unmatched junction bases: 9. Germline CDR1 and CDR2: SGHRS and YFSETQ. CDR3 in amino acids: CASSPPGGLSEQYF. CDR3 sequence (DNA): TGCGCCAGCAGCCCCCCGGGGGGGCTAAGCGAGCAGTACTTC.